The clone carrying this TCR beta chain was seen more than once but under ten times. The sample belongs to a study of T-cell reconstitution after alpha-beta-depleted transplantation in children. For TCRbeta, the library was prepared with unique molecular identifiers. TCRdb reprocessed the PCR reads via MiXCR and lists one record per CDR3 protein. The sample holds 500,000 to 600,000 distinct CDR3 sequences, about 31% seen once. The CDR3 extends over 15 amino acids. CDR1 is ENHRY and CDR2 is SYGVKD in the germline V gene. The germline V and J ends were trimmed by 6 bases and 0 bases, with 12 bases remaining between them.

This clonotype originated in a human donor who donated a stem cell graft to a child with aplastic anemia. The rearrangement uses TRBV10-3 and TRBJ1-3; D uncertain. The source was PBMCs from the stem cell graft donor, collected from the stem cell graft. The CDR3 region has the DNA TGTGCCATCAGCTTCACAACGCTCTCTGGAAACACCATATATTTT. Its protein is CAISFTTLSGNTIYF.